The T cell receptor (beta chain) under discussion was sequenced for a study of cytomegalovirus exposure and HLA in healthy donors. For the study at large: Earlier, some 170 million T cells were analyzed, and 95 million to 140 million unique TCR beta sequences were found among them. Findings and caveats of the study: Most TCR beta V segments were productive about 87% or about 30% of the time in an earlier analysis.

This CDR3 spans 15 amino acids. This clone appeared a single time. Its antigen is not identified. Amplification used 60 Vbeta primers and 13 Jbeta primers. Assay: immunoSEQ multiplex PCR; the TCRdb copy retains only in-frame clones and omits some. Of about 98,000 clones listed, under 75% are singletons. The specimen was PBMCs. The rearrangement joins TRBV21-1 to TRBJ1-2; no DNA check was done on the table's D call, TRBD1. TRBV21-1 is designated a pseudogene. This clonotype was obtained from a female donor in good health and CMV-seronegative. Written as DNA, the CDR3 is TGTGCCAGCAGCTTTAAGAGGACAGGGAACTATGGCTACACCTTC. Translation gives CASSFKRTGNYGYTF.